This T cell receptor beta chain was sequenced for a study of response to subunit inactivated influenza vaccine. Findings and limits, study-wide: Every seasonal influenza vaccination brings in few new T cells, the authors suggested.

A remark on this clonotype: Its antigen is as yet unknown.

This CDR3 is 14 amino acids long. CDR1 and CDR2 from the germline V gene are DFQATT and SNEGSKA (reference sequence). V lost 6 bases, J lost 5 bases, and 20 bases lay in between. Via MiXCR, TCRdb re-called the RT-PCR reads, giving one row per CDR3 protein. The data hold about 580,000 distinct CDR3 sequences, with 14% observed a single time. The specimen comprised PBMCs from blood, sampled 12 days after vaccination. The clonotype originates from a man over 45 who received an inactivated influenza vaccine. V is TRBV20-1 and J is TRBJ2-7; D could derive from TRBD1 or TRBD2 (6 bases each). DNA of the CDR3: TGCAGTGCGCCGAGGTCGGGGGCTCTCCACGAGCAGTACTTC. Its protein is CSAPRSGALHEQYF.